The subject of this entry is one TCR beta chain. Its antigen is unidentified. There are 17 residues in the CDR3. Germline assignment: CDR1 SGHDN and CDR2 FVKESK. The record originates from a study of CXCR3-negative and CXCR3-positive naive CD8 T cells. Study-level points and caveats: CXCR3-negative naive cells had less hydrophobic TRB CDR3s than did CXCR3-positive naive cells. Expression of CXCR3 was partially reduced after cryopreservation, and fresh PBMCs were used in most assays.

Each TRB cDNA library was prepared by 5' RACE (with UMI labels). TCRdb processed the 5' RACE reads again and assigns one entry to each CDR3 protein, with no DNA. The repertoire table contains approximately 140,000 distinct CDR3 sequences. CD45RO-CCR7+CD27+CD95- characterized naive CD8+ T cells. The TCR was taken from a human donor in good health. Some clones in this sample may be carry-over from other donors' samples. The material sequenced was naive CXCR3+ CD8+ T cells from blood. Subset specified: CD45RO-CCR7+CD27+CD95- naive CD8+ T cells expressing CXCR3 (TNR3+). The V call is TRBV14, the J call TRBJ2-1; as DNA is missing, the TRBD1 call by TCRdb cannot be tested. This CDR3 reads CASSHPGTTNPYNEQFF.